Below, 9 T cell receptor beta chains from the same sample are listed, as sequenced in a study of T cell repertoires in cytomegalovirus infection. TCRdb ran MiXCR on the reads and lists one entry per CDR3 protein. The sample shows approximately 100,000 distinct CDR3 sequences, approximately 45% of them seen only once. No antigen has been identified for these receptors. Sequenced material: CD8+ T cells from cultured PBMCs, taken from culture after CMV antigen stimulation. These receptors all stem from a human donor in good health (CMV status not recorded). Some clones in this sample may be carry-over from other donors' samples.

This clonotype was recorded only once. The genes are TRBV19 and TRBJ2-2; D not resolved. The CDR3 has 15 residues. Germline CDR1 is LNHDA and CDR2 is SQIVND (reference sequence). V was clipped by 0 bases and J by 4 bases, with 9 bases between them. The DNA of the CDR3 is TGTGCCAGTAGTATAGAACAGAGATTCACCGGGGAGCTGTTTTTT. Translated: CASSIEQRFTGELFF.

This chain connects TRBV11-2 to TRBJ2-7; D might be TRBD1 or TRBD2, each matching 5 bases. This CDR3 has 15 amino acids. Germline V gene data show CDR1 as SGHAT and CDR2 as FQNNGV. Trimming shortened V by 5 bases and J by 3 bases, and 17 bases separated the two germline ends. In nucleotides, the CDR3 is TGTGCCAGCAGCCGAGGGGTGTTAGGGGACTACGAGCAGTACTTC. Its translation: CASSRGVLGDYEQYF.

In DNA form, the CDR3 reads TGTGCCAGCAGTATCAGGGGGCTGGTTGGAAACACCATATATTTT. This codes for CASSIRGLVGNTIYF. The rearrangement uses TRBV12-3 or TRBV12-4 and TRBJ1-3; TRBD1 matches 8 bases. The V segment lost 5 bases and the J segment 3 bases; nucleotides outside the gene matches: 6. CDR3 size: 15 residues.

The chain combines TRBV20-1 with TRBJ2-2; D unresolved. Trimming cost V 5 bases and J 0 bases, with 10 bases left between them. The CDR3 is made up of 14 amino acids. Germline-derived CDR1 and CDR2 are DFQATT and SNEGSKA (reference sequence). CDR3 protein: CSAFGYTNTGELFF. For the CDR3, the DNA is TGCAGTGCTTTTGGATATACGAACACCGGGGAGCTGTTTTTT.

The rearrangement joins TRBV12-3 or TRBV12-4 to TRBJ1-1; D is undetermined. Trimming pared 3 bases from V and 1 base from J, leaving 9 bases between. The CDR3 spans 14 residues. The CDR3 DNA reads TGTGCCAGCAGTTTTCCCGATGGGAACACTGAAGCTTTCTTT. Its translation: CASSFPDGNTEAFF.

DNA of the CDR3: TGTGCCAGCAGCCTACAGGGGGGTGAAGCTTTCTTT. This translates into CASSLQGGEAFF. The gene calls are TRBV7-4 and TRBJ1-1; 8 nucleotides agree with TRBD1. Germline CDR1 and CDR2: SGHVT and SQSDAQ. Trimming at V came to 5 bases and at J to 7 bases, leaving 3 bases not matched to a gene. The CDR3 has 12 amino acids.

This chain uses TRBV28 with TRBJ1-2; the D gene is possibly TRBD1 (6 bases). CDR3 size: 14 residues. Germline CDR1 reads MDHEN; CDR2 reads SYDVKM. The V end was cut by 5 bases, the J end by 8 bases, with 18 bases between. The CDR3: CASSPLPGAGGYTF. CDR3 in DNA: TGTGCCAGCAGTCCCTTACCGGGGGCGGGAGGCTACACCTTC.

The V and J genes are TRBV2 and TRBJ2-1, with D possibly being TRBD1 or TRBD2 (6 bases each). CDR3 length equals 16 residues. V was clipped by 6 bases and J by 2 bases, with 17 bases between them. The V gene's germline CDR1 is SNHLY and CDR2 FYNNEI. The CDR3 spells CASSHGGGGTYNEQFF. The CDR3 coding sequence is TGTGCCAGCAGCCATGGTGGGGGCGGGACCTACAATGAGCAGTTCTTC.

This clonotype was detected a few times. V usage is TRBV7-9 and J usage is TRBJ1-3, with a possible D match to TRBD1 (5 bases). Between the trimmed V and J ends, which lost 3 bases and 0 bases, there was a span of 12 bases. CDR1 is SEHNR and CDR2 is FQNEAQ in the germline V gene (reference sequence). The CDR3 sequence is 16 residues long. In DNA form, the CDR3 reads TGTGCCAGCAGCTTTCGGGACGTGAGCTCTGGAAACACCATATATTTT. It is translated as CASSFRDVSSGNTIYF.